A few counts support the clone carrying this T cell receptor (beta chain). The data derive from a study of blood T cell repertoires in COVID-19. Study-level background: There were acute and convalescent COVID-19 samples, and they came from the United States, Italy and Spain. The cDNA or gDNA used as material had been derived from T cells, B-cell-depleted T cells, or PBMCs.

How the authors handled the data: How many nucleated cells were present was estimated from reference gene primer amplification. TCRdb's copy holds only in-frame clones and misses some; the assay was immunoSEQ multiplex PCR. The V and J calls and clone size are taken from that table; D and trimming were inferred from the DNA. This table holds approximately 51,000 clones, 91% found once. The CDR3 is 17 residues long. Germline-derived CDR1 and CDR2 are LNHDA and SQIVND (reference sequence). V lost 1 base and J lost 0, with 13 bases in between. The receptor was derived from a man aged 65 to 85 with active COVID-19. Specimen: peripheral blood. V is TRBV19 and J is TRBJ1-5; D unresolved. The CDR3, as DNA: TGTGCCAGTAGTATAGGTCGGACGGGAAATAGCAATCAGCCCCAGCATTTT. Translating it yields CASSIGRTGNSNQPQHF. The full variable domain, in which reference TRBV19 and TRBJ1-5 provide the parts outside the CDR3, is DGGITQSPKYLFRKEGQNVTLSCEQNLNHDAMYWYRQDPGQGLRLIYYSQIVNDFQKGDIAEGYSVSREKKESFPLTVTSAQKNPTAFYLCASSIGRTGNSNQPQHFGDGTRLSIL.